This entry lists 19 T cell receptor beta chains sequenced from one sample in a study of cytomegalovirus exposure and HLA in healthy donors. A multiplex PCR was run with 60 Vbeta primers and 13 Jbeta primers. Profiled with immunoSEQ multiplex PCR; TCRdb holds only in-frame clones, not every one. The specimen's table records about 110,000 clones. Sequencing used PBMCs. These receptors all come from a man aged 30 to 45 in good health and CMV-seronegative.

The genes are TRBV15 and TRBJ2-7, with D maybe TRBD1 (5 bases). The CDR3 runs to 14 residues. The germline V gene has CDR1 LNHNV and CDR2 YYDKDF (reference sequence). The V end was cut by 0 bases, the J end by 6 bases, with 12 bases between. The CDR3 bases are TGTGCCACCAGCAGAGATCGGATCGACAGCGAGCAGTACTTC. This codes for CATSRDRIDSEQYF. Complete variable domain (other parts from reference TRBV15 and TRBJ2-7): DAMVIQNPRYQVTQFGKPVTLSCSQTLNHNVMYWYQQKSSQAPKLLFHYYDKDFNNEADTPDNFQSRRPNTSFCFLDIRSPGLGDTAMYLCATSRDRIDSEQYFGPGTRLTVT.

CDR3 region: CASSLETGFHYEQYF. CDR3 in DNA: TGTGCCAGCAGCTTAGAGACAGGGTTCCACTACGAGCAGTACTTC. J is TRBJ2-7 and V is TRBV13; 7 nucleotides agree with TRBD1. The CDR3 sequence is 15 residues long. CDR1 is PRHDT, CDR2 FYEKMQ, per germline (reference sequence). V gave up 1 base and J gave up 3 bases; unmatched junction bases: 6.

The chain's CDR3 is CATSREQLSTDTQYF. The CDR3 DNA sequence: TGTGCCACCAGCAGAGAACAGTTATCCACAGATACGCAGTATTTT. The V call is TRBV15, the J call TRBJ2-3, with no clear D. The CDR3 sequence is 15 residues long. The V end was cut by 0 bases, the J end by 2 bases, with 9 bases between. The germline V gene has CDR1 LNHNV and CDR2 YYDKDF (reference sequence).

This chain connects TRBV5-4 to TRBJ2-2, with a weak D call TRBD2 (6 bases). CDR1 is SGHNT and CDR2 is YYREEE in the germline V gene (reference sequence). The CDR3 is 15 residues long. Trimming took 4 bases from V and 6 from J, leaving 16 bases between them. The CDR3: CASSQRTKRAGELFF. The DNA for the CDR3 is TGTGCCAGCAGCCAAAGGACTAAAAGGGCCGGGGAGCTGTTTTTT.

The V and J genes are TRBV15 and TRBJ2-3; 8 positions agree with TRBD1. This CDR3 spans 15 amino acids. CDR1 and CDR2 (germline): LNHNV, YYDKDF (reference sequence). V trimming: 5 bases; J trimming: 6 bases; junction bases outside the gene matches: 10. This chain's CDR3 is CATSAQTGATDTQYF. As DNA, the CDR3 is TGTGCCACCAGCGCTCAGACAGGGGCGACGGATACGCAGTATTTT.

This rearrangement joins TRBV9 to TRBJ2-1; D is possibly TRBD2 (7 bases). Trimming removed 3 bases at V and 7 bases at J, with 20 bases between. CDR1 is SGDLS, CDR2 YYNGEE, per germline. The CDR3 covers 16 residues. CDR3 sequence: CASSGLEGGPRNEQFF. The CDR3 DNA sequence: TGTGCCAGCAGCGGACTAGAGGGGGGGCCGAGGAATGAGCAGTTCTTC.

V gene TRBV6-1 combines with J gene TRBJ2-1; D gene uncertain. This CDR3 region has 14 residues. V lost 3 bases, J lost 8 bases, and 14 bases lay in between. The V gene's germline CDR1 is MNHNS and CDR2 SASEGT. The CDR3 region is CASSDYSIRYEQFF. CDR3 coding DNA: TGTGCCAGCAGTGATTACAGCATCCGTTATGAGCAGTTCTTC.

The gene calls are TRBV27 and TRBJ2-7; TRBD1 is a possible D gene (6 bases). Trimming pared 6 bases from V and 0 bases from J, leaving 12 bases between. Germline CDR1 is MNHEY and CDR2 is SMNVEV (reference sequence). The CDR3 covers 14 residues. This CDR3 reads CASSPQGRSYEQYF. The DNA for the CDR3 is TGTGCCAGCAGCCCCCAGGGGCGCTCCTACGAGCAGTACTTC.

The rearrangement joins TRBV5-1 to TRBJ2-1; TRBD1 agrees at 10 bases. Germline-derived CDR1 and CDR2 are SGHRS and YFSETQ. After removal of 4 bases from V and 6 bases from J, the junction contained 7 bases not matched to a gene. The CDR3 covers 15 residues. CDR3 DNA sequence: TGCGCCAGCAGCCCCGGGACAGGGGTGGCCAATGAGCAGTTCTTC. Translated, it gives CASSPGTGVANEQFF.

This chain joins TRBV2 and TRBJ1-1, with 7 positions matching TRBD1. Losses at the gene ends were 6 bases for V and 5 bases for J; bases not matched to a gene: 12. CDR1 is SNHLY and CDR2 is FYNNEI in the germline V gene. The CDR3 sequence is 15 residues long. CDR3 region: CASSQTPGGRTEAFF. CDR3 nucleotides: TGTGCCAGCAGCCAAACTCCAGGGGGAAGGACTGAAGCTTTCTTT. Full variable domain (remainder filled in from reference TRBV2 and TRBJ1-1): EPEVTQTPSHQVTQMGQEVILRCVPISNHLYFYWYRQILGQKVEFLVSFYNNEISEKSEIFDDQFSVERPDGSNFTLKIRSTKLEDSAMYFCASSQTPGGRTEAFFGQGTRLTVV.

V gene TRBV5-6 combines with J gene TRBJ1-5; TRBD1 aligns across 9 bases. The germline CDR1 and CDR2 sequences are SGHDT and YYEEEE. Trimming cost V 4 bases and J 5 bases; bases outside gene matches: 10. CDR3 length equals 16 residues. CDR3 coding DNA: TGTGCCAGCAGCCCTTGGGGGACAGGGATCGATCAGCCCCAGCATTTT. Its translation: CASSPWGTGIDQPQHF. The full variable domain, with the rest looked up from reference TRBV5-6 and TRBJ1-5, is DAGVTQSPTHLIKTRGQQVTLRCSPKSGHDTVSWYQQALGQGPQFIFQYYEEEERQRGNFPDRFSGHQFPNYSSELNVNALLLGDSALYLCASSPWGTGIDQPQHFGDGTRLSIL.

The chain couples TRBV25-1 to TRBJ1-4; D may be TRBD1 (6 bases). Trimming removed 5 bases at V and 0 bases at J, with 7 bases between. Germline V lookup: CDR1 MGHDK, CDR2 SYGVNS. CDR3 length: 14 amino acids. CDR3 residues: CASSRTATNEKLFF. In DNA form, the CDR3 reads TGTGCCAGCAGTAGGACAGCAACTAATGAAAAACTGTTTTTT.

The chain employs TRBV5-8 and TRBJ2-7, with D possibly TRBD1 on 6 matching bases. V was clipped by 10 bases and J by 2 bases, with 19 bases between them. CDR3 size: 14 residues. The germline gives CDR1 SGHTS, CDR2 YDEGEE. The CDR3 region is CASTPWDTTYEQYF. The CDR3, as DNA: TGTGCCTCTACACCGTGGGACACGACCTACGAGCAGTACTTC.

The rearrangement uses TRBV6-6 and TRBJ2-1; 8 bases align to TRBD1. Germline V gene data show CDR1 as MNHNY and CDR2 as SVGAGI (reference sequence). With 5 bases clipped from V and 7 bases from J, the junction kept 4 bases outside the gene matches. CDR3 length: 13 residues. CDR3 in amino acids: CASSRQGRNEQFF. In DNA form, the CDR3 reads TGTGCCAGCAGTCGACAGGGGAGGAATGAGCAGTTCTTC.

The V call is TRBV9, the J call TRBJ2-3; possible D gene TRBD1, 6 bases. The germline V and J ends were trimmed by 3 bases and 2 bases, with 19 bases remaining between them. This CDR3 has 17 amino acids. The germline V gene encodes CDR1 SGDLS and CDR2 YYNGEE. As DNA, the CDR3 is TGTGCCAGCAGCGCAGAACAGGGTGACCCTCTCACAGATACGCAGTATTTT. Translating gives CASSAEQGDPLTDTQYF.

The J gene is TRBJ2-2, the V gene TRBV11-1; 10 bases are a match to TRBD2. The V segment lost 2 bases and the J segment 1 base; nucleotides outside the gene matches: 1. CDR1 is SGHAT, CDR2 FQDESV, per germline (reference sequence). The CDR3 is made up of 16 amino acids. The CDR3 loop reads CASSLLAGENTGELFF. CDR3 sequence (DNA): TGTGCCAGCAGCTTACTAGCGGGGGAGAACACCGGGGAGCTGTTTTTT. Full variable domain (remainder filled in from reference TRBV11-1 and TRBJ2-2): EAEVAQSPRYKITEKSQAVAFWCDPISGHATLYWYRQILGQGPELLVQFQDESVVDDSQLPKDRFSAERLKGVDSTLKIQPAELGDSAMYLCASSLLAGENTGELFFGEGSRLTVL.

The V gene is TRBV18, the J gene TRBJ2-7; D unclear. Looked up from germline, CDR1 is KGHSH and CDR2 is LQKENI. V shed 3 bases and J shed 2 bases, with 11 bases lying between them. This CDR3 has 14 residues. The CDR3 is CASSPAQTTYEQYF. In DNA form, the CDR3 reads TGTGCCAGCTCACCGGCCCAAACTACCTACGAGCAGTACTTC.

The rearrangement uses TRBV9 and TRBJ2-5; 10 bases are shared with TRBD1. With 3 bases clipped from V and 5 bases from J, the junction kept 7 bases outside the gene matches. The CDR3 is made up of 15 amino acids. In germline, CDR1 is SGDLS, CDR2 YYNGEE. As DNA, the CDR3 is TGTGCCAGCAGCGCCGGACAGGGGGGCCGGGAGACCCAGTACTTC. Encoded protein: CASSAGQGGRETQYF.

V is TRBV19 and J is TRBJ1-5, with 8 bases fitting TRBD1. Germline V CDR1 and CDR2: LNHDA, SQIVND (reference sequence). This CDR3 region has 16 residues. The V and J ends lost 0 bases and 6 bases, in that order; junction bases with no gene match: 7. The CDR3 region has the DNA TGTGCCAGTAGTATAGAGGGGACAGGCCATCCTCAGCCCCAGCATTTT. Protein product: CASSIEGTGHPQPQHF.